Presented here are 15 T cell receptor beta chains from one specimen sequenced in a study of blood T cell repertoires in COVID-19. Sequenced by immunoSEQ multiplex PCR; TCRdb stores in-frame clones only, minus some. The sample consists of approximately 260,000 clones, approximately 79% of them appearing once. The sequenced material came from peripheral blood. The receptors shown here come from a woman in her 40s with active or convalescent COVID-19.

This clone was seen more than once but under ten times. CDR3 nucleotide sequence: TGCGCCAGCAGTCGGGGCGGGGCGGTCGGGGAGCTGTTTTTT. This encodes CASSRGGAVGELFF. The gene calls are TRBV4-1 and TRBJ2-2; D possibly corresponds to TRBD2 (6 bases). Trimming took off 6 bases at V and 7 bases at J, with 15 bases between the two ends. The CDR3 loop spans 14 amino acids. From germline, CDR1 is MGHRA and CDR2 YSYEKL.

The CDR3 loop is CASSLSRIRAFF. DNA of the CDR3: TGTGCCAGCAGTTTAAGTAGAATTCGGGCTTTCTTT. The chain couples TRBV12-3 or TRBV12-4 to TRBJ1-1, with unresolved D. This CDR3 has 12 amino acids. V gave up 2 bases and J gave up 11 bases, with 12 bases separating them.

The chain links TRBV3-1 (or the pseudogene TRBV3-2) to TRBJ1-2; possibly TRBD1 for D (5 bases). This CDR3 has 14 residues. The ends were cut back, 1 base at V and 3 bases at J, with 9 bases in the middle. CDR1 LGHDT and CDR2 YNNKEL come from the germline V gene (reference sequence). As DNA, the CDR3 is TGTGCCAGCAGCCAAGGGGGCAACTACTATGGCTACACCTTC. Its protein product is CASSQGGNYYGYTF.

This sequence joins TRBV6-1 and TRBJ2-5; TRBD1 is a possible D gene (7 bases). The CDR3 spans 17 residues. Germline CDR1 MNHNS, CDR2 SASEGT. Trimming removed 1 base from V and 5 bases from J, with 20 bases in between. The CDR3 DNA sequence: TGTGCCAGCAGTGAAGGTTTCGGACAGGCTGGGGGGGAGACCCAGTACTTC. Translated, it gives CASSEGFGQAGGETQYF.

DNA of the CDR3: TGTGCCAGCAGCTTAGAGGGGGCCCTGGACCAAGAGACCCAGTACTTC. It is translated as CASSLEGALDQETQYF. The chain couples TRBV11-2 to TRBJ2-5; D is perhaps TRBD1 (6 bases). The ends were cut back, 0 bases at V and 0 bases at J, with 11 bases in the middle. Germline loops: CDR1 SGHAT, CDR2 FQNNGV. The CDR3 contains 16 residues.

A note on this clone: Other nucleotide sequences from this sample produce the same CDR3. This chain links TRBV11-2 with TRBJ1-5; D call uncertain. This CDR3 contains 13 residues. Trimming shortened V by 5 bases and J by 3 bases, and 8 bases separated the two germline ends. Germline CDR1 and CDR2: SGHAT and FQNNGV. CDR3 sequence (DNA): TGTGCCAGCAGCGGAGGGCCCAATCAGCCCCAGCATTTT. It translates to CASSGGPNQPQHF.

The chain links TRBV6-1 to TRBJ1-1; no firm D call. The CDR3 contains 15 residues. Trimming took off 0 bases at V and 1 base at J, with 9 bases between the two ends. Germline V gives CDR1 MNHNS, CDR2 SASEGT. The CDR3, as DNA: TGTGCCAGCAGTGAAGCGTGGAGACGGAACACTGAAGCTTTCTTT. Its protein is CASSEAWRRNTEAFF.

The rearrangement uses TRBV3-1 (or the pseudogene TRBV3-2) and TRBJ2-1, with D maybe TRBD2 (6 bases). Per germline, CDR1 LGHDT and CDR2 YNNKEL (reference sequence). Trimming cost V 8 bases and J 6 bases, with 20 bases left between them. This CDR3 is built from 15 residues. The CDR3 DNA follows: TGTGCCAGCGAGCTCGTGGGACTCCATGGCAATGAGCAGTTCTTC. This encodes CASELVGLHGNEQFF.

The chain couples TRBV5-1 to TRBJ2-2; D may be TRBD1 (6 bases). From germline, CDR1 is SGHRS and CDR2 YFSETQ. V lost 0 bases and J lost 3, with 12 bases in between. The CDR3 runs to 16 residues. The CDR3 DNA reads TGCGCCAGCAGCTTGGCAGGGGTTCGGGACACCGGGGAGCTGTTTTTT. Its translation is CASSLAGVRDTGELFF.

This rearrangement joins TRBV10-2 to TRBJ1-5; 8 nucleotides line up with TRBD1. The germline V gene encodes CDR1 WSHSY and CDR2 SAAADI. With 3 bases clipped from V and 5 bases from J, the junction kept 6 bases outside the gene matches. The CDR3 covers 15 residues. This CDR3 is CASSDGRGQDQPQHF. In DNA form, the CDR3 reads TGCGCCAGCAGTGATGGCAGGGGGCAGGATCAGCCCCAGCATTTT.

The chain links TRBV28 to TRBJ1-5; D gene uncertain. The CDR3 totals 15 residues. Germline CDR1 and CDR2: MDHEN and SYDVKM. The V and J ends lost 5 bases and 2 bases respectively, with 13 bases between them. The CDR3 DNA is TGTGCCAGCAGTCATCCGCCTGGAGGCAATCAGCCCCAGCATTTT. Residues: CASSHPPGGNQPQHF.

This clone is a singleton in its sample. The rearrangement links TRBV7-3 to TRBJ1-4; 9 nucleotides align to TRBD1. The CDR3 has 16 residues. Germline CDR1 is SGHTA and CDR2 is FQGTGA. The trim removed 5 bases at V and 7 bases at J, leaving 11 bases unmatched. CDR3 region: CASSPRTGVRSEKLFF. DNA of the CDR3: TGTGCCAGCAGCCCAAGGACAGGGGTTCGGAGTGAAAAACTGTTTTTT.

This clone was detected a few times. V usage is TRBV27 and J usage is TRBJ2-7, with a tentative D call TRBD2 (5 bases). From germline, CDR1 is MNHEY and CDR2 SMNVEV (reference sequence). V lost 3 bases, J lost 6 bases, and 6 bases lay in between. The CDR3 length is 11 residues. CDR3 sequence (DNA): TGTGCCAGCAGTTTGGGGAGCGAGCAGTACTTC. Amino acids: CASSLGSEQYF.

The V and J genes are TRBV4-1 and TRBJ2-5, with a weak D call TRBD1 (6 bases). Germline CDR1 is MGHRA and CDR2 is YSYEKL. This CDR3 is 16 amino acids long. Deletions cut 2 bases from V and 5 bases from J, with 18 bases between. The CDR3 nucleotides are TGCGCCAGCAGCCAAACCGGCAGGGGTTCAGAGGAGACCCAGTACTTC. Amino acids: CASSQTGRGSEETQYF.

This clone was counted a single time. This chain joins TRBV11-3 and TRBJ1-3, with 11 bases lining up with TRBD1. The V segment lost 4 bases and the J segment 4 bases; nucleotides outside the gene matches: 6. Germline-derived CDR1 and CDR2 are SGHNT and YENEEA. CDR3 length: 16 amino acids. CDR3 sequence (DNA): TGTGCCAGCAGCTCAGGACAGGGGGCGAACGGAAACACCATATATTTT. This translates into CASSSGQGANGNTIYF.